This entry lists 18 T cell receptor beta chains sequenced from one sample in a study of T cells after somatic rescue of genetic block. Profiled with immunoSEQ multiplex PCR; TCRdb holds only in-frame clones, not every one. The sample shows some 74,000 clones, roughly 91% of them seen only once. The sample comprised peripheral blood mononuclear cells (PBMCs). Source of these receptors: a young man.

Note on this clone: Additional DNA sequences in this sample encode the identical CDR3. The CDR3 bases are TGTGCCAGTAGTATGGGACAGGGGGCTTACGAGCAGTACTTC. It codes for CASSMGQGAYEQYF. This chain joins TRBV19 and TRBJ2-7, with TRBD1 matching over 12 bases. This CDR3 has 14 amino acids. With 3 bases clipped from V and 4 bases from J, the junction kept 1 base outside the gene matches. Per germline, CDR1 LNHDA and CDR2 SQIVND (reference sequence).

The chain recombines TRBV4-3 with TRBJ2-1, with a weak D call TRBD1 (5 bases). Germline CDR1 LGHNA, CDR2 YSLEER. This CDR3 has 15 amino acids. V lost 5 bases and J lost 3, with 14 bases in between. Written as DNA, the CDR3 is TGCGCCAGCAGCAAAGGGGCAGGGTACTACAATGAGCAGTTCTTC. It yields the protein CASSKGAGYYNEQFF.

This chain connects TRBV9 to TRBJ1-2, with D possibly matching TRBD1 (5 bases). The CDR3 extends over 16 amino acids. Trimming left V 0 bases short and J 2 bases short, with 14 bases between. Germline V CDR1 and CDR2: SGDLS, YYNGEE. In DNA form, the CDR3 reads TGTGCCAGCAGCGTAGGGCCCGGGGCAGCAAACTATGGCTACACCTTC. Amino acids: CASSVGPGAANYGYTF.

V usage is TRBV7-9 and J usage is TRBJ2-2; no reliable D call. CDR1 and CDR2 (germline): SEHNR, FQNEAQ (reference sequence). CDR3 length equals 13 residues. Trimming took 5 bases from V and 2 from J, leaving 6 bases between them. DNA for the CDR3: TGTGCCAGCAGCCCTTTAAACACCGGGGAGCTGTTTTTT. This gives the protein CASSPLNTGELFF.

In its sample, this clone was seen a few times. V gene TRBV18 combines with J gene TRBJ1-1; unclear D gene. CDR3 length: 12 residues. V lost 2 bases to trimming and J lost 10 bases, with 11 bases between them. Germline values: CDR1 KGHSH, CDR2 LQKENI. CDR3 sequence: CASSPGVLGAFF. CDR3 nucleotides: TGTGCCAGCTCACCAGGGGTGCTTGGAGCTTTCTTT.

This clone was detected once. This chain's CDR3 is CASSLQGRTDTQYF. For the CDR3, the DNA is TGCGCCAGCAGCTTACAGGGAAGAACAGATACGCAGTATTTT. The chain joins TRBV5-1 to TRBJ2-3, with a possible D match to TRBD1 (6 bases). The germline gives CDR1 SGHRS, CDR2 YFSETQ. Trimming removed 2 bases at V and 3 bases at J, with 10 bases between. The CDR3 runs to 14 residues.

V usage is TRBV5-4 and J usage is TRBJ2-7, with 8 bases matching TRBD1. Germline V gene lookup returns CDR1 SGHNT and CDR2 YYREEE (reference sequence). The CDR3 has 14 residues. V shed 4 bases and J 3 bases; nucleotides not matched to a gene: 6. The CDR3 DNA follows: TGTGCCAGCAGCGAGAGACAGGGGATCTACGAGCAGTACTTC. Amino acid sequence: CASSERQGIYEQYF.

V is TRBV10-3 and J is TRBJ2-1; TRBD1 matches at 9 bases. The CDR3 sequence is 16 residues long. The V segment lost 4 bases and the J segment 6 bases; nucleotides outside the gene matches: 10. The V gene's germline CDR1 is ENHRY and CDR2 SYGVKD. CDR3 in amino acids: CAISGAQGALSNEQFF. The DNA of the CDR3 is TGTGCCATCAGTGGCGCACAGGGGGCATTAAGCAATGAGCAGTTCTTC.

There are a few counts of this clone. This chain links TRBV6-5 with TRBJ2-4; D possibly corresponds to TRBD2 (5 bases). CDR3 length: 14 residues. CDR1 MNHEY and CDR2 SVGAGI come from the germline V gene. V shed 6 bases and J shed 6 bases, with 15 bases lying between them. As DNA, the CDR3 is TGTGCCAGCAGCCTAGCCGGTAGAGGAAACATTCAGTACTTC. Amino acid sequence: CASSLAGRGNIQYF.

The chain uses TRBV4-2 and TRBJ2-4, with D perhaps TRBD2 (6 bases). V gave up 1 base and J gave up 6 bases, with 16 bases separating them. The CDR3 is 16 amino acids. The germline CDR1 and CDR2 sequences are LGHNA and YNFKEQ. CDR3 region: CASSQGIGTGANIQYF. The CDR3 DNA sequence: TGTGCCAGCAGCCAAGGGATCGGGACTGGGGCAAACATTCAGTACTTC.

The J gene is TRBJ1-3, the V gene TRBV11-2; D unclear. With 5 bases removed from V and 0 bases from J, the gap between germline ends came to 14 bases. This CDR3 comprises 16 residues. The V gene's germline CDR1 is SGHAT and CDR2 FQNNGV. The CDR3 DNA is TGTGCCAGCAGCCTAGCTGACCGTGTCTCTGGAAACACCATATATTTT. Its protein is CASSLADRVSGNTIYF. Based on the CDR3 plus reference TRBV11-2 and TRBJ1-3, the full variable domain is EAGVAQSPRYKIIEKRQSVAFWCNPISGHATLYWYQQILGQGPKLLIQFQNNGVVDDSQLPKDRFSAERLKGVDSTLKIQPAKLEDSAVYLCASSLADRVSGNTIYFGEGSWLTVV.

The chain couples TRBV18 to TRBJ1-2; TRBD1 is a possible D gene (6 bases). The V gene's germline CDR1 is KGHSH and CDR2 LQKENI. V was clipped by 3 bases and J by 6 bases, with 20 bases between them. The CDR3 has 16 residues. CDR3 in amino acids: CASSPNRASEENGYTF. In DNA, the CDR3 is TGTGCCAGCTCACCCAACAGGGCATCCGAAGAGAATGGCTACACCTTC.

The chain employs TRBV9 and TRBJ1-3; D uncertain. The CDR3 loop spans 15 amino acids. The ends were cut back, 6 bases at V and 2 bases at J, with 15 bases in the middle. CDR1 and CDR2 from the germline V gene are SGDLS and YYNGEE. This CDR3 reads CASTPHGEPGNTIYF. The CDR3 nucleotides are TGTGCCAGCACCCCGCACGGGGAACCTGGAAACACCATATATTTT.

Of note for this clone: One end of the junction varies from germline; a read error may be responsible. The chain has TRBV5-6 and TRBJ2-3; 8 positions match TRBD2. The CDR3 runs 14 residues. Germline V lookup: CDR1 SGHDT, CDR2 YYEEEE. This CDR3 reads CASSLVGIRREDAF. CDR3 sequence (DNA): TGTGCCAGCAGCTTGGTGGGGATAAGGCGGGAGGACGCCTTT.

The chain links TRBV25-1 to TRBJ1-2; 7 nucleotides agree with TRBD1. J gave up 14 bases and V 5 bases, and 14 bases lay outside the gene matches. Germline V gene lookup returns CDR1 MGHDK and CDR2 SYGVNS. This CDR3 comprises 13 residues. The CDR3: CASSLPGTARVTF. CDR3 coding DNA: TGTGCCAGCAGTCTTCCCGGGACAGCTAGGGTTACCTTC.

V is TRBV7-8 and J is TRBJ2-3; D is perhaps TRBD1 or TRBD2 (5 bases each). V lost 5 bases and J 7 bases, leaving 28 bases between the germline ends. CDR3 length: 18 amino acids. CDR1 is SGHVS and CDR2 is FQNEAQ in the germline V gene. The CDR3 region is CASSLRDPLNAPSYTQYF. Here the CDR3 DNA reads TGTGCCAGCAGCCTCCGGGACCCCCTCAACGCTCCCTCCTATACGCAGTATTTT.

The CDR3 coding sequence is TGCGCCAGCAGCCGGGAGCGGGGGAGCTACAATGAGCAGTTCTTC. It translates to CASSRERGSYNEQFF. The V call is TRBV5-1, the J call TRBJ2-1; 8 bases match TRBD2. V gave up 4 bases and J gave up 3 bases; unmatched junction bases: 6. The germline CDR1 and CDR2 sequences are SGHRS and YFSETQ. This CDR3 contains 15 residues.

The gene calls are TRBV6-5 and TRBJ2-7; TRBD1 aligns across 7 bases. Unmatched junction bases numbered 7, after V lost 5 bases and J lost 3 bases. This CDR3 is built from 14 residues. Germline values: CDR1 MNHEY, CDR2 SVGAGI. CDR3 coding DNA: TGTGCCAGCAGTCCACGGGACAGACTCTACGAGCAGTACTTC. As protein: CASSPRDRLYEQYF.